This is a list of T cell receptor beta chains from one sample in a study of cytomegalovirus exposure and HLA in healthy donors. The table came from immunoSEQ multiplex PCR; TCRdb's copy has only in-frame clones and leaves some out. The sample has fewer than 110,000 clones, roughly 87% seen once. Sequences were obtained from PBMCs. These receptors originate from a man in his thirties or forties in good health and CMV-seropositive. Each CDR3 is given with its conserved first and last residue. The D gene is left open where the match is weak. Not every row has a clone size; where given, it reads once, few, many or a size class.

D: .; size: .; V: TRBV21-1; J: TRBJ2-3; CDR3: CATSSRDREADTQYF; DNA: TGTGCCACTTCTTCACGGGACAGGGAGGCAGATACGCAGTATTTT
D: TRBD1; size: once; V: TRBV5-4; J: TRBJ1-4; CDR3: CASSPGTGGLNNEKLFF; DNA: TGTGCCAGCAGTCCCGGGACAGGGGGGCTTAATAATGAAAAACTGTTTTTT
D: .; size: .; V: TRBV19; J: TRBJ2-3; CDR3: CASSIDLFGGPYTDTQYF; DNA: TGTGCCAGTAGTATAGATCTATTCGGGGGACCATACACAGATACGCAGTATTTT
D: .; size: .; V: TRBV18; J: TRBJ2-1; CDR3: CASSPPRRTWKFF; DNA: TGTGCCAGCTCACCACCTCGACGGACATGGAAGTTCTTC
D: .; size: .; V: TRBV7-9; J: TRBJ1-2; CDR3: CASSLGQNYGYTF; DNA: TGTGCCAGCAGCTTAGGTCAGAACTATGGCTACACCTTC
D: .; size: .; V: TRBV7-9; J: TRBJ1-1; CDR3: CASSPRGSGNTEAFF; DNA: TGTGCCAGCAGCCCCCGCGGTTCGGGAAACACTGAAGCTTTCTTT
D: TRBD1; size: once; V: TRBV7-9; J: TRBJ1-6; CDR3: CSSSPSGTGGNSPLHF; DNA: TGTTCCAGCAGCCCTTCCGGGACAGGGGGTAATTCACCCCTCCACTTT
D: TRBD1; size: .; V: TRBV11-3; J: TRBJ2-3; CDR3: CASSFQGVTDTQYF; DNA: TGTGCCAGCAGCTTTCAGGGGGTAACAGATACGCAGTATTTT
D: TRBD2; size: .; V: TRBV5-1; J: TRBJ2-1; CDR3: CASSTGLAGGREEQFF; DNA: TGCGCCAGCAGCACGGGACTAGCGGGGGGGCGGGAAGAGCAGTTCTTC
D: TRBD1; size: few; V: TRBV9; J: TRBJ2-2; CDR3: CASSPTGTGVTGELFF; DNA: TGTGCCAGCAGCCCCACCGGGACAGGAGTCACCGGGGAGCTGTTTTTT
D: .; size: .; V: TRBV2; J: TRBJ2-1; CDR3: CASIETRGYNEQFF; DNA: TGTGCCAGCATCGAGACTAGAGGTTACAATGAGCAGTTCTTC
D: TRBD1; size: .; V: TRBV6-4; J: TRBJ2-6; CDR3: CASRPGQGKDGANVLTF; DNA: TGTGCCAGCCGGCCGGGACAGGGGAAAGATGGGGCCAACGTCCTGACTTTC
D: .; size: .; V: TRBV14; J: TRBJ2-7; CDR3: CASSQQERLSLYF; DNA: TGTGCCAGCAGCCAACAGGAGCGGCTCTCCCTGTACTTC
D: .; size: once; V: TRBV23-1; J: TRBJ1-1; CDR3: CASSQFDQGGLSEAFF; DNA: TGCGCCAGCAGTCAATTTGACCAGGGTGGGCTTTCTGAAGCTTTCTTT
D: .; size: once; V: TRBV5-4; J: TRBJ2-7; CDR3: CASSLAYRSYEQYF; DNA: TGTGCCAGCAGCTTGGCCTATCGGAGCTACGAGCAGTACTTC
D: .; size: .; V: TRBV5-1; J: TRBJ1-1; CDR3: CASSFGRGLNTEAFF; DNA: TGCGCCAGCAGCTTTGGTCGGGGGTTGAACACTGAAGCTTTCTTT
D: TRBD1; size: .; V: TRBV6-4; J: TRBJ2-2; CDR3: CASSRTGDGTGELFF; DNA: TGTGCCAGCAGTCGAACAGGGGACGGGACCGGGGAGCTGTTTTTT
D: TRBD1; size: .; V: TRBV7-3; J: TRBJ2-5; CDR3: CASSPRDRGFGLRETQYF; DNA: TGTGCCAGCAGCCCACGGGACAGAGGGTTCGGTTTAAGAGAGACCCAGTACTTC
D: .; size: few; V: TRBV5-1; J: TRBJ2-3; CDR3: CASRWSGYTDTQYF; DNA: TGCGCCAGCAGGTGGTCGGGTTACACAGATACGCAGTATTTT
D: .; size: .; V: TRBV6-5; J: TRBJ1-2; CDR3: CASSAGGGYTF; DNA: TGTGCCAGCAGTGCGGGAGGAGGCTACACCTTC
D: .; size: .; V: TRBV27; J: TRBJ2-3; CDR3: CASSSRTRSSTDTQYF; DNA: TGTGCCAGCAGTTCCCGGACTCGATCTAGCACAGATACGCAGTATTTT
D: TRBD1; size: .; V: TRBV14; J: TRBJ2-7; CDR3: CASSPGQFYEQYF; DNA: TGTGCCAGCAGCCCGGGACAGTTCTACGAGCAGTACTTC
D: TRBD1; size: .; V: TRBV28; J: TRBJ2-2; CDR3: CASIQGTGHTGELFF; DNA: TGTGCCAGCATCCAAGGGACAGGGCACACCGGGGAGCTGTTTTTT
D: .; size: .; V: TRBV6-4; J: TRBJ2-7; CDR3: CASSDSGTQVTNEQYF; DNA: TGTGCCAGCAGTGACTCAGGTACACAGGTTACCAACGAGCAGTACTTC
D: TRBD2; size: .; V: TRBV7-2; J: TRBJ2-1; CDR3: CASRGLADYNEQFF; DNA: TGTGCCAGCAGGGGACTAGCGGACTACAATGAGCAGTTCTTC
D: .; size: .; V: TRBV18; J: TRBJ2-5; CDR3: CASSPPGHAPETQYF; DNA: TGTGCCAGCTCACCTCCCGGACATGCTCCAGAGACCCAGTACTTC
D: TRBD1; size: .; V: TRBV6-5; J: TRBJ1-1; CDR3: CASIGQGGTEAFF; DNA: TGTGCCAGCATAGGACAGGGGGGGACTGAAGCTTTCTTT
D: TRBD2; size: .; V: TRBV9; J: TRBJ2-3; CDR3: CASSVGGGSINTQYF; DNA: TGTGCCAGCAGCGTAGGGGGGGGATCGATTAATACGCAGTATTTT
D: .; size: .; V: TRBV6-5; J: TRBJ1-1; CDR3: CASSYSADYANTEAFF; DNA: TGTGCCAGCAGTTACTCGGCGGACTACGCGAACACTGAAGCTTTCTTT
D: TRBD1; size: .; V: TRBV25-1; J: TRBJ1-2; CDR3: CASSGGQGALGYGYTF; DNA: TGTGCCAGCAGTGGGGGACAGGGGGCCCTAGGGTATGGCTACACCTTC
D: TRBD2; size: .; V: TRBV6-1; J: TRBJ2-3; CDR3: CASSEWLAGDLDTQYF; DNA: TGTGCCAGCAGTGAATGGCTAGCGGGGGACCTTGATACGCAGTATTTT
D: TRBD2; size: .; V: TRBV10-3; J: TRBJ2-3; CDR3: CAIRVGTSGGTDTQYF; DNA: TGTGCCATCCGAGTAGGGACTAGCGGGGGCACAGATACGCAGTATTTT
D: .; size: .; V: TRBV2; J: TRBJ2-7; CDR3: CASKESSNEQYF; DNA: TGTGCCAGCAAAGAGAGCTCCAACGAGCAGTACTTC